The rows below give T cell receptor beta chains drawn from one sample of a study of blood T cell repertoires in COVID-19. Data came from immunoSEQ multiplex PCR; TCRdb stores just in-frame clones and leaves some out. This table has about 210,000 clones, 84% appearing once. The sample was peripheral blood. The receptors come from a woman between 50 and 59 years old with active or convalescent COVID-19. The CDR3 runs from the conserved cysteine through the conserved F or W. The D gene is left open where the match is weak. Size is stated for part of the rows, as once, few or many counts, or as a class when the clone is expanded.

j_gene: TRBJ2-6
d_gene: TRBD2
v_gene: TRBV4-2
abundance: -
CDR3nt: TGTGCCAGCAGCCCCCAACTAGCGGGGGGGGTTGGGGCCAACGTCCTGACTTTC
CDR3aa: CASSPQLAGGVGANVLTF

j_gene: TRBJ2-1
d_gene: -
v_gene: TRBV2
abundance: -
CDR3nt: TGTGCCAGCAACAGGGAACCTACAGGCGAGCAGTTCTTC
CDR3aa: CASNREPTGEQFF

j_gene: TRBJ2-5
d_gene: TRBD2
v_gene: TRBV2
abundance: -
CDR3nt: TGTGCCAGCAGTCCGGGACTAGCGGTCCAAGAGACCCAGTACTTC
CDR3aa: CASSPGLAVQETQYF

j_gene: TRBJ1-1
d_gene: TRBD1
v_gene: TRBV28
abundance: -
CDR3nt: TGTGCCAGCAGTCCAGGGGGCACGAGCACTGAAGCTTTCTTT
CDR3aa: CASSPGGTSTEAFF

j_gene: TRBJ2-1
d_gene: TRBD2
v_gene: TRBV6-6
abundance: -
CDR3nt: TGTGCCAGCAGATCACTAGCGGGGGGGTTGTGGAATGAGCAGTTCTTC
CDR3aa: CASRSLAGGLWNEQFF

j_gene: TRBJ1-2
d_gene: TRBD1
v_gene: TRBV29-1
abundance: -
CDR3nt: TGCAGCGTTGTGGGACAGGGTAACGGCTACACCTTC
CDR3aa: CSVVGQGNGYTF

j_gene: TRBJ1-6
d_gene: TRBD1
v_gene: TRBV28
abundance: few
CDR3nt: TGTGCCAGCAGCACCTCGGGACAGCCTAACTATAATTCACCCCTCCACTTT
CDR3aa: CASSTSGQPNYNSPLHF

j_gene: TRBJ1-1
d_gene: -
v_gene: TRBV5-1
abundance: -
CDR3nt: TGCGCCAGCAGCCCCAGTCGAGGCCAGGGTAAAAACACTGAAGCTTTCTTT
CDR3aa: CASSPSRGQGKNTEAFF

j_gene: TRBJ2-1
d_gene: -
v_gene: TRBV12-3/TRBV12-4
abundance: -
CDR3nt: TGTGCCAGCAGTTTCCAGGCCGGAGGGCAGTTCTTC
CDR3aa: CASSFQAGGQFF

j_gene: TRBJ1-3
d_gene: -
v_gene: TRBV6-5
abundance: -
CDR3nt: TGTGCCAGCAGTTACGGGCAGAGAAACACCATATATTTT
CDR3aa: CASSYGQRNTIYF

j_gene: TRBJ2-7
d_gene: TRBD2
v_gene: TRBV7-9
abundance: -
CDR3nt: TGTGCCAGCAGCTTAGCAGGGGCAGGTGGGAGGGATTCCTACGAGCAGTACTTC
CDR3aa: CASSLAGAGGRDSYEQYF

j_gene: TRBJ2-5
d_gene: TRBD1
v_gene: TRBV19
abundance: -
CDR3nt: TGTGCCAGTAGTTTTCGGGACAGGGAAGTGACCCAGTACTTC
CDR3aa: CASSFRDREVTQYF

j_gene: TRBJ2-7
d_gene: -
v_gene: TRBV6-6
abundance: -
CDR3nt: TGTGCCAGCAGTTACTTTCCGGGAAATTCCTACGAGCAGTACTTC
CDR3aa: CASSYFPGNSYEQYF

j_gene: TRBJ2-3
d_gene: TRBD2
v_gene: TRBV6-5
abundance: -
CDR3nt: TGTGCCAGCAGCCAACTAGCGGGGAGCACAGATACGCAGTATTTT
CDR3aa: CASSQLAGSTDTQYF

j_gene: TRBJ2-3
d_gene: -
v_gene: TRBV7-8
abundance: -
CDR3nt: TGTGCCAGCAGCTTAGTATCTGGACTCAGCACAGATACGCAGTATTTT
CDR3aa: CASSLVSGLSTDTQYF

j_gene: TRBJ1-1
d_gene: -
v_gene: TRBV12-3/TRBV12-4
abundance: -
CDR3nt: TGTGCCAGCAGCAGAAGAGGAGCTTTCTTT
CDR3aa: CASSRRGAFF

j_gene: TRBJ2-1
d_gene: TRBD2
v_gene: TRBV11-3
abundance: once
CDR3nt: TGTGCCAGCAGCCCACGGGGGGGCCACGGTAACAATGAGCAGTTCTTC
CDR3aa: CASSPRGGHGNNEQFF

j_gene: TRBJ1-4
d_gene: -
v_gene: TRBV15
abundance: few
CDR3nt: TGTGCCACCAGCAGAGATGCGGGGGCGGTGGAAAAACTGTTTTTT
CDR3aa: CATSRDAGAVEKLFF

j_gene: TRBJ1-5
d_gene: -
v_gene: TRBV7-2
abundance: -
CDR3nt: TGTGCCAGCAGCTTAGCCCAGGGAGGAAATCAGCCCCAGCATTTT
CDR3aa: CASSLAQGGNQPQHF